This T cell receptor beta chain was sequenced in a study of blood T cells in healthy people across ages. Primed by a sample-barcoded 5' primer and a J-beta primer mix, a second PCR proceeded for about 6 to 12 cycles. MiXCR was run by TCRdb on the 5' RACE reads, yielding one entry per CDR3 protein. The table shows approximately 1.5 million distinct CDR3 sequences, with under 55% occurring only once. Germline-derived CDR1 and CDR2 are MNHEY and SVGEGT. The CDR3 runs to 13 residues. The specimen sequenced was blood. The sequence was collected from a woman aged 18-29 years in good health. The J gene is TRBJ2-7, the V gene TRBV6-2 or TRBV6-3, with D unresolved. Near its end, the DNA agrees better with TRBJ2-5, so the J call may be wrong. CDR3 protein: CASSPESGETQYF. CDR3 DNA sequence: TGTGCCAGCAGTCCCGAGAGTGGAGAGACCCAGTACTTC.